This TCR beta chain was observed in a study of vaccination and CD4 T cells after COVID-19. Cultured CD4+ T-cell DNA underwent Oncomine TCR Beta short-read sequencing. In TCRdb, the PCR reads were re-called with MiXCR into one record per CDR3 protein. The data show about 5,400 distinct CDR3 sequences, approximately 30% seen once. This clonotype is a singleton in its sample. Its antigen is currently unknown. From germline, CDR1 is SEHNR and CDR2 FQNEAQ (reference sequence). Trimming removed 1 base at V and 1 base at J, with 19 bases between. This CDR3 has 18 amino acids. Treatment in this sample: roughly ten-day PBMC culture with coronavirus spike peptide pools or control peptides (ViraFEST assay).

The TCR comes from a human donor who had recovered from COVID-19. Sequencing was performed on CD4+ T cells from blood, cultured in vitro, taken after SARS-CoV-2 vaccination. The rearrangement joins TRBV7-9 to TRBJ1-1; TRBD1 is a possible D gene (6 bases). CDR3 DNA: TGTGCCAGCAGCTTAGTTGGGGGGGGCCGGAAACGGAACACTGAAGCTTTCTTT. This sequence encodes CASSLVGGGRKRNTEAFF.